The source of this T cell receptor beta chain is a study of cytomegalovirus exposure and HLA in healthy donors. Study-level background: Unique TCRs numbering around 80 million, obtained from HLA-typed donors, made up an early data release.

Points on this clone: Its antigen is currently unknown.

Study-level findings and limits: Researchers reported in a later analysis that a missense DCLRE1C variant was tied to TCR beta V- and J-gene trimming.

With 0 bases clipped from V and 2 bases from J, the junction kept 2 bases outside the gene matches. There are 14 residues in the CDR3. Germline V gene data show CDR1 as SGDLS and CDR2 as YYNGEE. The PCR used 60 Vbeta and 13 Jbeta primers. The repertoire was sequenced with immunoSEQ multiplex PCR; TCRdb's copy has only in-frame clones and lacks some. The table includes about 120,000 clones, about three quarters detected once. The sequence came from a man aged 60 to 69 in good health and CMV-seropositive. Sequencing input: PBMCs. This chain connects TRBV9 to TRBJ2-7; 7 bases align to TRBD2. CDR3 protein: CASSVAGGPYEQYF. In DNA, the CDR3 is TGTGCCAGCAGCGTAGCGGGGGGTCCCTACGAGCAGTACTTC.